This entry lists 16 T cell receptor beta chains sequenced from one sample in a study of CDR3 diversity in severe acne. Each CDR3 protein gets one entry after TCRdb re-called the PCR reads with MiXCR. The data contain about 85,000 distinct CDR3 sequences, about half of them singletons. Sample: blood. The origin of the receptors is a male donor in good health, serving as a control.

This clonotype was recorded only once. The CDR3 DNA is TGTGCCAGCGGTCCCCGATCGCAGTATTTT. Encoded protein: CASGPRSQYF. The rearrangement links TRBV28 to TRBJ2-3, with D unresolved. The CDR3 consists of 10 residues. Germline V lookup: CDR1 MDHEN, CDR2 SYDVKM. Trimming took off 8 bases at V and 10 bases at J, with 10 bases between the two ends. Complete variable domain (other parts from reference TRBV28 and TRBJ2-3): DVKVTQSSRYLVKRTGEKVFLECVQDMDHENMFWYRQDPGLGLRLIYFSYDVKMKEKGDIPEGYSVSREKKERFSLILESASTNQTSMYLCASGPRSQYFGPGTRLTVL.

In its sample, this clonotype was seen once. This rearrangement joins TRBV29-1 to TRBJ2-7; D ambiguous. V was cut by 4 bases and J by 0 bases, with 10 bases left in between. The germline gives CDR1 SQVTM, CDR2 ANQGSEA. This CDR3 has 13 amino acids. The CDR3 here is CSVARSLSYEQYF. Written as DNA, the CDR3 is TGCAGCGTTGCCAGGTCACTCTCCTACGAGCAGTACTTC.

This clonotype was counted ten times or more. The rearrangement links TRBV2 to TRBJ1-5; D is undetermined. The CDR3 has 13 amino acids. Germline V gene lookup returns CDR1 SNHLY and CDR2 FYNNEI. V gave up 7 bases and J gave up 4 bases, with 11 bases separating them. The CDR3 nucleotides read TGTGCCAGCAAGGCAGACGCGAATCAGCCCCAGCATTTT. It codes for CASKADANQPQHF.

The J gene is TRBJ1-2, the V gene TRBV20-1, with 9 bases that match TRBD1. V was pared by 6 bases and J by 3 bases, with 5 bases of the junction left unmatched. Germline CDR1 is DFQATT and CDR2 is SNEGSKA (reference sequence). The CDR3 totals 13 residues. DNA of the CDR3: TGCAGTGCCACACAGGGGGCGGACTATGGCTACACCTTC. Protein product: CSATQGADYGYTF.

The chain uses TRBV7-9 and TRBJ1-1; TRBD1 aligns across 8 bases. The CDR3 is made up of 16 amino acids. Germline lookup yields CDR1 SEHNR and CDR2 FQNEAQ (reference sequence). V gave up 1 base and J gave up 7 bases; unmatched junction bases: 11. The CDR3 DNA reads TGTGCCAGCAGCTTAGGGACAGGGCTAGGGGGAGGTGAAGCTTTCTTT. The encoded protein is CASSLGTGLGGGEAFF.

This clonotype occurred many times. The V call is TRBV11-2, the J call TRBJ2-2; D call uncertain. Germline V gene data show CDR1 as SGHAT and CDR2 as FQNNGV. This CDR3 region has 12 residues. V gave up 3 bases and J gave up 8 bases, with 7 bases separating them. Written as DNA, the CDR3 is TGTGCCAGCAGCTTGAGCACGGGGGAGCTGTTTTTT. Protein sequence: CASSLSTGELFF.

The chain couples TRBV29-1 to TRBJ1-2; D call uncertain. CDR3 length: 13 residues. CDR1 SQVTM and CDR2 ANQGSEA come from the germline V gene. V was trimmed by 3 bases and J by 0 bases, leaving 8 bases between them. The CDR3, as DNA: TGCAGCGTTGATATTTGGGCTAACTATGGCTACACCTTC. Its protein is CSVDIWANYGYTF.

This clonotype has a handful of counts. The CDR3: CASSFITGEKQYF. The DNA of the CDR3 is TGTGCCAGCAGCTTTATCACGGGTGAGAAGCAGTACTTC. V gene TRBV5-8 combines with J gene TRBJ2-7; no reliable D call. CDR3 length equals 13 residues. From germline, CDR1 is SGHTS and CDR2 YDEGEE. V lost 2 bases to trimming and J lost 8 bases, with 14 bases between them.

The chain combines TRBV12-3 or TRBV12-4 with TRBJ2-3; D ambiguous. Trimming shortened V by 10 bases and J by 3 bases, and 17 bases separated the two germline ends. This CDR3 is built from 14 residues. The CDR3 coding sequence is TGTGCCACCTTGAGTGGACGGGCAACAGATACGCAGTATTTT. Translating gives CATLSGRATDTQYF.

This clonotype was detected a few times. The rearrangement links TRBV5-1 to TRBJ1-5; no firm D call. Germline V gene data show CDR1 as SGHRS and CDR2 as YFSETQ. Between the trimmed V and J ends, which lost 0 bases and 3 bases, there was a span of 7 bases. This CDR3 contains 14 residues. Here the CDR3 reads CASSLGEPNQPQHF. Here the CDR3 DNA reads TGCGCCAGCAGCTTGGGGGAGCCCAATCAGCCCCAGCATTTT.

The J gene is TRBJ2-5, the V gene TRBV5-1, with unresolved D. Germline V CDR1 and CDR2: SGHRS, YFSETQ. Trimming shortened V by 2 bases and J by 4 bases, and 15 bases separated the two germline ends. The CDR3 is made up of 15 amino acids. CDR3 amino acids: CASSLNPQAAETQYF. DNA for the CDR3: TGCGCCAGCAGCTTAAATCCCCAGGCGGCAGAGACCCAGTACTTC.

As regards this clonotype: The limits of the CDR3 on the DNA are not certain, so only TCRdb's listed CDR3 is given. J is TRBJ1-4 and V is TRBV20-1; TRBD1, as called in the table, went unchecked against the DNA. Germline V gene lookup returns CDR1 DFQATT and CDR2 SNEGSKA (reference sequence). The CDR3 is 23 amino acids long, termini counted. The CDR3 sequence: CSARGTSQQETQYFGPGDSKLFF.

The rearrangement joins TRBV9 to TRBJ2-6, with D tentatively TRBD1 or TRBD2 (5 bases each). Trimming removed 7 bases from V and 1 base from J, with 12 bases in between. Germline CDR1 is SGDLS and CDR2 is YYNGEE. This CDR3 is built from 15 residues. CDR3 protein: CASGGMISGANVLTF. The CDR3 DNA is TGTGCCAGCGGGGGTATGATATCTGGGGCCAACGTCCTGACTTTC.

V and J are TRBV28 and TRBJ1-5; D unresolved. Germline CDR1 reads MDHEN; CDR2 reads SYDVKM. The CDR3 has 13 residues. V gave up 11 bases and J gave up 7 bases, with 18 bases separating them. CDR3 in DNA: TGTGCCGGGCCCCGGGGTGGCTCCCAGCCCCAGCATTTT. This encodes CAGPRGGSQPQHF.

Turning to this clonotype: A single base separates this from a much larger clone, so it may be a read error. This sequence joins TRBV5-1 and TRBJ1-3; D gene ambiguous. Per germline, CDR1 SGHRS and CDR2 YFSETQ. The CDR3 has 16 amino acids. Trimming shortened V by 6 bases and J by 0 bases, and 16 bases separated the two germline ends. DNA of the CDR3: TGCGCCAGCAACATCGCCGGCGGAGACTCTGGAAACACCATATATTTT. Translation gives CASNIAGGDSGNTIYF. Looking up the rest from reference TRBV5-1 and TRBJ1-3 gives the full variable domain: KAGVTQTPRYLIKTRGQQVTLSCSPISGHRSVSWYQQTPGQGLQFLFEYFSETQRNKGNFPGRFSGRQFSNSRSEMNVSTLELGDSALYLCASNIAGGDSGNTIYFGEGSWLTVV.

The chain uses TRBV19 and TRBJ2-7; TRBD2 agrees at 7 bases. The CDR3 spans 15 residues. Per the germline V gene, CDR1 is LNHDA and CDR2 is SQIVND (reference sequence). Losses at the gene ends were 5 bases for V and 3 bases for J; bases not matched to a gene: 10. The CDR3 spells CASSDTGTTLYEQYF. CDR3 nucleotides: TGTGCCAGTAGTGATACCGGGACTACCCTCTACGAGCAGTACTTC.